The 10 T cell receptor beta chains in this list originate from one sample, sequenced in a study of cytomegalovirus exposure and HLA in healthy donors. The PCR made use of 60 Vbeta and 13 Jbeta primers. Measured with immunoSEQ multiplex PCR; TCRdb has only the in-frame clones, and not every one. This sample carries around 110,000 clones, less than 85% of them seen once, and the ten largest clones take less than 15%. Sample: PBMCs. These receptors all come from a woman in her thirties or forties in good health and CMV-seropositive.

The gene calls are TRBV19 and TRBJ1-1; 9 nucleotides match TRBD1. The length of the CDR3 is 15 residues. Germline CDR1 is LNHDA and CDR2 is SQIVND (reference sequence). The V gene end was trimmed by 6 bases and the J gene end by 1 base; junction bases not matched to a gene: 6. Here the CDR3 DNA reads TGTGCCAGTAGCGACAGGGGGAATTCGAACACTGAAGCTTTCTTT. Translation gives CASSDRGNSNTEAFF.

This sequence joins TRBV19 and TRBJ2-7, with TRBD2 as a possible D gene (6 bases). Trimming took 5 bases from V and 4 from J, leaving 21 bases between them. The CDR3 spans 16 residues. The germline gives CDR1 LNHDA, CDR2 SQIVND (reference sequence). This CDR3 reads CASSPREKRGLYEQYF. The CDR3 bases are TGTGCCAGTAGTCCCCGGGAGAAGAGGGGACTTTACGAGCAGTACTTC.

This chain uses TRBV10-3 with TRBJ1-2; 10 bases are shared with TRBD1. The germline V gene has CDR1 ENHRY and CDR2 SYGVKD. The CDR3 is made up of 15 amino acids. V shed 3 bases and J 8 bases; nucleotides not matched to a gene: 9. The CDR3 nucleotides are TGTGCCATCAGTGAAGACAGGGGGCCCTATGTGGGCTACACCTTC. Its protein product is CAISEDRGPYVGYTF.

This rearrangement joins TRBV2 to TRBJ2-4, with TRBD1 matching over 10 bases. The germline V gene has CDR1 SNHLY and CDR2 FYNNEI. The V and J ends lost 6 bases and 1 base, in that order; junction bases with no gene match: 6. The length of the CDR3 is 16 residues. The CDR3: CASRVDRGTAKNIQYF. The DNA for the CDR3 is TGTGCCAGCAGGGTGGACAGGGGGACGGCCAAAAACATTCAGTACTTC.

The chain couples TRBV5-1 to TRBJ2-5, with a tentative D call TRBD2 (5 bases). The CDR3 spans 13 residues. V was shortened by 1 base and J by 5 bases, with 9 bases between the two germline ends. Germline CDR1 reads SGHRS; CDR2 reads YFSETQ. CDR3 sequence reads: CASSLPGEETQYF. The DNA for the CDR3 is TGCGCCAGCAGCTTGCCTGGGGAGGAGACCCAGTACTTC.

About this clone: Germline and junction disagree at one end, which may indicate a read error. The rearrangement joins TRBV5-1 to TRBJ2-1; 8 nucleotides agree with TRBD2. Germline values: CDR1 SGHRS, CDR2 YFSETQ. This CDR3 is 16 amino acids long. CDR3 nucleotides: TGCGCCAGCAGCTTGGGGGCCGGGGGGGCCTATAATGAGCAGTTCTTC. It codes for CASSLGAGGAYNEQFF.

This chain links TRBV10-1 with TRBJ1-4; TRBD1 might be the D (6 bases). This CDR3 spans 13 amino acids. Germline V CDR1 and CDR2: WNHNN, SYGVQD (reference sequence). Between the trimmed V and J ends, which lost 6 bases and 2 bases, there was a span of 7 bases. CDR3 in DNA: TGCGCCAGCAGCCAGGGGACTAATGAAAAACTGTTTTTT. Its translation is CASSQGTNEKLFF.

The gene calls are TRBV5-1 and TRBJ2-1, with 10 bases fitting TRBD1. CDR1 is SGHRS, CDR2 YFSETQ, per germline. With 2 bases clipped from V and 10 bases from J, the junction kept 12 bases outside the gene matches. The CDR3 runs 16 residues. Written as DNA, the CDR3 is TGCGCCAGCAGCTTTTCTGGGACAGGGGTGTGGGAAGAGCAGTTCTTC. This translates into CASSFSGTGVWEEQFF.

A note on this clone: The same CDR3 arises from other DNA sequences in this sample as well. The CDR3 nucleotides read TGTGCCAGCAGTGCCGGGACATTATACTATGGCTACACCTTC. Residues: CASSAGTLYYGYTF. The V and J genes are TRBV6-1 and TRBJ1-2; a weak D match, TRBD1 (6 bases). The CDR3 loop spans 14 amino acids. V dropped 4 bases and J dropped 3 bases, with 12 bases sitting between them. Germline-derived CDR1 and CDR2 are MNHNS and SASEGT.

V usage is TRBV4-3 and J usage is TRBJ1-2; D is possibly TRBD1 (5 bases). Germline V gene sequence: CDR1 LGHNA, CDR2 YSLEER. This CDR3 has 15 amino acids. Between the trimmed V and J ends, which lost 2 bases and 5 bases, there was a span of 15 bases. The CDR3 nucleotides read TGCGCCAGCAGCCAACAAAATGTTGGGGGGTATGGCTACACCTTC. Its translation: CASSQQNVGGYGYTF.